One sample yielded the 20 T cell receptor beta chains listed below, sequenced in a study of T-cell reconstitution after alpha-beta-depleted transplantation in children. General observations from the study: Among T cells one year after transplant, newly produced cells accounted for most counts and diversity.

Researchers prepared the TCRbeta library using unique molecular identifiers, the study reports. TCRdb ran MiXCR on the PCR reads and lists one entry per CDR3 protein. The sample yields about 300,000 distinct CDR3 sequences, 6% to 10% seen once. No antigen is known for these receptors. The specimen was peripheral blood, collected 360 days after TCRalphabeta/CD19-depleted stem cell transplant. These receptors originate from a female patient between 2 and 10 years old who had a stem cell transplant for Fanconi anemia, so the T cells may come from the graft donor.

In its sample, this clonotype was seen many times. The rearrangement uses TRBV11-2 and TRBJ2-7, with D perhaps TRBD1 (6 bases). Germline V lookup: CDR1 SGHAT, CDR2 FQNNGV. V lost 4 bases and J 7 bases, leaving 32 bases between the germline ends. This CDR3 is 19 amino acids long. This chain's CDR3 is CASSSLGGALRTSRGEQYF. The CDR3 coding sequence is TGTGCCAGCAGCTCCTTAGGGGGAGCCCTTAGGACCTCAAGGGGGGAGCAGTACTTC.

This clonotype was observed a handful of times. The chain links TRBV15 to TRBJ2-2; D remains ambiguous. The CDR3 covers 15 residues. Trimming stripped 1 base from V and 5 bases from J, with 11 bases between. CDR1 LNHNV and CDR2 YYDKDF come from the germline V gene (reference sequence). CDR3: CATSRGTARTGELFF. In nucleotides, the CDR3 is TGTGCCACCAGCAGAGGGACCGCAAGGACCGGGGAGCTGTTTTTT.

This clonotype was found many times. The rearrangement joins TRBV11-2 to TRBJ2-3; a possible D gene is TRBD1 (5 bases). There are 16 residues in the CDR3. The ends were cut back, 2 bases at V and 2 bases at J, with 14 bases in the middle. Germline CDR1 SGHAT, CDR2 FQNNGV. The CDR3 coding sequence is TGTGCCAGCAGCTTAAGGCCGCCAGGGTTCACAGATACGCAGTATTTT. Translating it yields CASSLRPPGFTDTQYF.

There are many counts of this clonotype. The chain employs TRBV4-1 and TRBJ2-1; TRBD2 matches at 10 bases. This CDR3 contains 16 residues. Germline V gene lookup returns CDR1 MGHRA and CDR2 YSYEKL. V dropped 4 bases and J dropped 5; count of bases not matched to a gene: 8. The CDR3 DNA reads TGCGCCAGCAGCCGTAAGTTAGCGGGGGGCAACAATGAGCAGTTCTTC. It yields the protein CASSRKLAGGNNEQFF.

The V call is TRBV28, the J call TRBJ1-6, with 9 bases identical to TRBD1. CDR3 size: 17 residues. Germline trimming cut 4 bases from V and 8 bases from J; bases unmatched to any gene: 12. The V gene's germline CDR1 is MDHEN and CDR2 SYDVKM. The CDR3 reads CASSYSGTGPKDSPLHF. The CDR3 DNA reads as TGTGCCAGCAGTTATTCCGGGACAGGGCCAAAGGATTCACCCCTCCACTTT.

This clonotype has ten or more counts. The CDR3 coding sequence is TGTGCCAGCAGCTTAGCGATCGGGCGGGGGGGCCGAGATACGCAGTATTTT. Translation: CASSLAIGRGGRDTQYF. V usage is TRBV7-8 and J usage is TRBJ2-3, with 9 bases fitting TRBD2. CDR3 length equals 17 residues. The J segment lost 5 bases and the V segment lost 0 bases, leaving 9 bases of the junction unmatched. Germline loops: CDR1 SGHVS, CDR2 FQNEAQ.

This clonotype has only a few counts. The rearrangement links TRBV5-5 to TRBJ2-5; D might be TRBD1 or TRBD2, each matching 7 bases. V lost 0 bases to trimming and J lost 5 bases, with 14 bases between them. CDR3 size: 15 residues. The germline CDR1 and CDR2 sequences are SGHKS and YYEKEE (reference sequence). The CDR3 bases are TGTGCCAGCAGCTTGGGGGGGGGACAGTACGAGACCCAGTACTTC. It is translated as CASSLGGGQYETQYF.

The chain has TRBV5-1 and TRBJ1-2, with D hard to call. The CDR3 contains 15 residues. Trimming pared 1 base from V and 3 bases from J, leaving 13 bases between. Germline V gene sequence: CDR1 SGHRS, CDR2 YFSETQ. CDR3 region: CASSLIWGLDYGYTF. CDR3 DNA: TGCGCCAGCAGCTTGATCTGGGGTTTGGACTATGGCTACACCTTC.

This clonotype came up many times. V gene TRBV29-1 combines with J gene TRBJ1-1, with D possibly TRBD1 on 5 matching bases. Trimming pared 5 bases from V and 4 bases from J, leaving 14 bases between. This CDR3 region has 13 residues. Per germline, CDR1 SQVTM and CDR2 ANQGSEA. The CDR3 DNA reads as TGCAGCGTTAGTCGGGGGATAGGCACTGAAGCTTTCTTT. Its protein product is CSVSRGIGTEAFF.

This clonotype has ten or more counts. Given the absence of the conserved phenylalanine or tryptophan at the CDR3 end, a read error is likely. Because the CDR3's place on the DNA is in doubt, the DNA is left out and the CDR3 is given as listed by TCRdb. The rearrangement uses TRBV20-1 and TRBJ1-1. The CDR3 is 9 residues long, ends included. Germline CDR1 is DFQATT and CDR2 is SNEGSKA (reference sequence). The CDR3 sequence: CSARSVTKL.

This clonotype was counted only a few times. The V and J genes are TRBV4-3 and TRBJ1-3, with a weak D call TRBD1 (5 bases). Germline CDR1 LGHNA, CDR2 YSLEER. Deletions cut 0 bases from V and 9 bases from J, with 24 bases between. The CDR3 runs to 18 residues. CDR3 bases: TGCGCCAGCAGCCAAGATCCCGGGGAAGGACTTGGGACCAGCACCATATATTTT. Protein sequence: CASSQDPGEGLGTSTIYF.

This clonotype was counted a few times. The chain is built from TRBV7-6 and TRBJ2-2; 7 bases are a match to TRBD1. This CDR3 comprises 17 residues. The J segment lost 5 bases and the V segment lost 0 bases, leaving 9 bases of the junction unmatched. CDR1 is SGHVS, CDR2 FNYEAQ, per germline. Here the CDR3 reads CASSLAGHRGGTGELFF. CDR3 coding DNA: TGTGCCAGCAGCTTAGCCGGTCACAGGGGTGGTACCGGGGAGCTGTTTTTT.

This clonotype was found a few times. The chain couples TRBV18 to TRBJ2-3; unclear D gene. Germline loops: CDR1 KGHSH, CDR2 LQKENI. Trimming removed 6 bases from V and 3 bases from J, with 7 bases in between. The length of the CDR3 is 12 residues. The CDR3 spells CASSTVTDTQYF. The CDR3 DNA follows: TGTGCCAGCTCCACTGTAACAGATACGCAGTATTTT.

This clonotype was observed many times. One end of the junction fails to match germline, which may point to a read error. The rearrangement uses TRBV7-7 and TRBJ2-5; maybe TRBD2 (6 bases). The CDR3 loop spans 16 amino acids. Germline values: CDR1 SSHAT, CDR2 FNYEAQ (reference sequence). The CDR3 sequence is CASSPQPRDSLMTQYF. In DNA form, the CDR3 reads TGTGCTAGCAGCCCCCAACCCCGGGACTCCCTTATGACCCAGTACTTC.

This clonotype has ten or more counts. V gene TRBV11-2 combines with J gene TRBJ2-3; possible D gene TRBD2, 5 bases. Looked up from germline, CDR1 is SGHAT and CDR2 is FQNNGV. V was pared by 5 bases and J by 1 base, with 22 bases between. The CDR3 length is 18 residues. The CDR3 DNA follows: TGTGCCAGCAGCATAAGGACTCTCGGGCGGGCACGCACAGATACGCAGTATTTT. The encoded protein is CASSIRTLGRARTDTQYF.

This clonotype turned up a few times. This chain connects TRBV15 to TRBJ2-5; D is undetermined. The V gene lost 0 bases and the J gene lost 3 bases, with 8 bases spanning the gap. This CDR3 has 14 amino acids. Germline V CDR1 and CDR2: LNHNV, YYDKDF (reference sequence). The CDR3 DNA sequence: TGTGCCACCAGCAGAGATCCCCGGGAAGAGACCCAGTACTTC. It yields the protein CATSRDPREETQYF.

This clonotype showed up many times. The genes are TRBV18 and TRBJ1-2; no clear D gene. The CDR3 spans 13 residues. Germline lookup yields CDR1 KGHSH and CDR2 LQKENI. The germline V and J ends were trimmed by 2 bases and 2 bases, with 6 bases remaining between them. In DNA, the CDR3 is TGTGCCAGCTCACCAACGGAAAACTATGGCTACACCTTC. It yields the protein CASSPTENYGYTF.

This clonotype was observed at least ten times. This rearrangement joins TRBV20-1 to TRBJ2-1, with 7 bases fitting TRBD2. The germline CDR1 and CDR2 sequences are DFQATT and SNEGSKA (reference sequence). The length of the CDR3 is 15 residues. With V trimmed by 5 bases and J by 5 bases, 12 bases remained unmatched. CDR3 protein: CSAGLYGTINNEQFF. DNA for the CDR3: TGCAGTGCTGGCTTATACGGGACTATCAACAATGAGCAGTTCTTC.

This clonotype has just a few counts. V and J are TRBV4-1 and TRBJ2-1; 7 bases fit TRBD2. V shed 4 bases and J 5 bases; nucleotides not matched to a gene: 11. The length of the CDR3 is 16 residues. From germline, CDR1 is MGHRA and CDR2 YSYEKL. CDR3 sequence: CASSRPLRGEDNEQFF. CDR3 sequence (DNA): TGCGCCAGCAGCCGACCTCTCCGGGGGGAGGACAATGAGCAGTTCTTC.

This clonotype was picked up many times. J is TRBJ1-2 and V is TRBV6-1; TRBD1 might be the D (5 bases). This CDR3 has 13 residues. V was pared by 10 bases and J by 7 bases, with 19 bases between. Germline V gene data show CDR1 as MNHNS and CDR2 as SASEGT. CDR3 region: CAIQRGVLPGYTF. CDR3 coding DNA: TGTGCCATTCAGCGGGGGGTACTACCTGGCTACACCTTC.